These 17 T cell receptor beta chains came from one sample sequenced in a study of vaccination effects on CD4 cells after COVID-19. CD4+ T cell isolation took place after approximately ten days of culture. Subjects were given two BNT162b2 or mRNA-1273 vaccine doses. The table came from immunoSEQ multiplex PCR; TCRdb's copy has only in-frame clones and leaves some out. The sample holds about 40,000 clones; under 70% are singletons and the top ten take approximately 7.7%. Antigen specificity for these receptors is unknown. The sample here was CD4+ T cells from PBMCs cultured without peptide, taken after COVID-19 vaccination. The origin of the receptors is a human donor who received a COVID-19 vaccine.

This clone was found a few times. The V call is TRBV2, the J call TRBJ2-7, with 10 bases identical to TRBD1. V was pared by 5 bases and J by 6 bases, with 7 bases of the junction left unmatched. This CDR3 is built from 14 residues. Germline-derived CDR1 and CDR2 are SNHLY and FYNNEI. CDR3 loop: CASSPLDRGGEQYF. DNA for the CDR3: TGTGCCAGCAGTCCGCTGGACAGGGGGGGCGAGCAGTACTTC.

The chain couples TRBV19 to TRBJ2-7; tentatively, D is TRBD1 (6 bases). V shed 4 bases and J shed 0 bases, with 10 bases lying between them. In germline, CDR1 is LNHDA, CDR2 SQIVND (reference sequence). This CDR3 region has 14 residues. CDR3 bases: TGTGCCAGTAGTAGCCACAGGGACTCCTACGAGCAGTACTTC. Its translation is CASSSHRDSYEQYF.

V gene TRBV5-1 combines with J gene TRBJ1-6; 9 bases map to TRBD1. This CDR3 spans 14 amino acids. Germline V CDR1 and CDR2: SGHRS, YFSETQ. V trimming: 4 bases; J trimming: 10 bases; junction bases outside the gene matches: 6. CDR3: CASSLAGQGSPLHF. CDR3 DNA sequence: TGCGCCAGCAGCCTGGCAGGACAGGGGTCACCCCTCCACTTT.

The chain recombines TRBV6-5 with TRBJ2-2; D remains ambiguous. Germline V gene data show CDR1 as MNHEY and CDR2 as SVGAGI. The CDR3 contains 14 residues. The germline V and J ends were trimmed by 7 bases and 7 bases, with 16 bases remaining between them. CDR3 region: CASTDRLLVGELFF. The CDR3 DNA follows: TGTGCCAGCACAGATCGGTTACTGGTCGGGGAGCTGTTTTTT.

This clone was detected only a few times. CDR3 in DNA: TGTGCCAGCAGGGTACGGGGGCTACACGTTAGGGCCGGGGAGCTGTTTTTT. Residues: CASRVRGLHVRAGELFF. The rearrangement uses TRBV2 and TRBJ2-2; D assignment may be TRBD1 or TRBD2 (6 bases each). From germline, CDR1 is SNHLY and CDR2 FYNNEI. V was pared by 6 bases and J by 6 bases, with 23 bases between. The CDR3 totals 17 residues.

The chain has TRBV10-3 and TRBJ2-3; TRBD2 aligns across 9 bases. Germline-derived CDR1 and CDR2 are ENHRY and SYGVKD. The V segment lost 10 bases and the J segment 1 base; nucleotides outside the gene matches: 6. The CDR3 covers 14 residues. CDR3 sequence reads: CATTLAGGTDTQYF. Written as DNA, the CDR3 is TGTGCCACGACTTTAGCGGGGGGCACAGATACGCAGTATTTT.

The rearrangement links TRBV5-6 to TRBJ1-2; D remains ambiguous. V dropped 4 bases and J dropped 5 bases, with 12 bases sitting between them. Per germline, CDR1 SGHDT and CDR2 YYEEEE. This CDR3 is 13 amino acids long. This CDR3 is CASSPFAGYGYTF. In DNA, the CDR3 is TGTGCCAGCAGCCCCTTTGCGGGGTATGGCTACACCTTC.

For the CDR3, the DNA is TGTGCCAGCAGCCCGCCAGGACACGCCTTGAGCAATGAGCAGTTCTTC. Its protein product is CASSPPGHALSNEQFF. The genes are TRBV7-2 and TRBJ2-1; D perhaps matches TRBD1 (5 bases). This CDR3 is 16 amino acids long. The germline V and J ends were trimmed by 5 bases and 6 bases, with 20 bases remaining between them. Germline assignment: CDR1 SGHTA and CDR2 FQGNSA. Supplemented by reference TRBV7-2 and TRBJ2-1, the full variable domain reads GAGVSQSPSNKVTEKGKDVELRCDPISGHTALYWYRQSLGQGLEFLIYFQGNSAPDKSGLPSDRFSAERTGGSVSTLTIQRTQQEDSAVYLCASSPPGHALSNEQFFGPGTRLTVL.

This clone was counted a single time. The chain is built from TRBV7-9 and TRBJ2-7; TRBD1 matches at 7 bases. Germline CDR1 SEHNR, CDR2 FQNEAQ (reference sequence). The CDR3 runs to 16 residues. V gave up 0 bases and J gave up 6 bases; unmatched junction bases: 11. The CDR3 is CASSLALWTGGSEQYF. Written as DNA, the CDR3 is TGTGCCAGCAGCTTAGCGCTTTGGACAGGAGGAAGCGAGCAGTACTTC.

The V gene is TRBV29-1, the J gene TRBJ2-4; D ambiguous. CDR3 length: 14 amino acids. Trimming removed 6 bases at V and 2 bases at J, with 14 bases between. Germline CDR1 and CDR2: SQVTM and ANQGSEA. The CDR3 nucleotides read TGCAGCGTAGCTAATAAAAACCCCAAAAACATTCAGTACTTC. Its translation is CSVANKNPKNIQYF.

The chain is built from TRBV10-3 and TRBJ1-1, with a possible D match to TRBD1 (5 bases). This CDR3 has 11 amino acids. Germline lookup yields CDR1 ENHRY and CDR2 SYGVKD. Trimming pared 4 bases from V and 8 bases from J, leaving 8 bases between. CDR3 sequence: CAISGGREAFF. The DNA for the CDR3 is TGTGCCATCAGTGGGGGCCGGGAAGCTTTCTTT.

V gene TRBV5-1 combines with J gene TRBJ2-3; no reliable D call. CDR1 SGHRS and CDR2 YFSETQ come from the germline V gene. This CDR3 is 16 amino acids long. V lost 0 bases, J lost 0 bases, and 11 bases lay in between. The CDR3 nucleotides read TGCGCCAGCAGCTTGGCCGTATTTACTAGCACAGATACGCAGTATTTT. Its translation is CASSLAVFTSTDTQYF.

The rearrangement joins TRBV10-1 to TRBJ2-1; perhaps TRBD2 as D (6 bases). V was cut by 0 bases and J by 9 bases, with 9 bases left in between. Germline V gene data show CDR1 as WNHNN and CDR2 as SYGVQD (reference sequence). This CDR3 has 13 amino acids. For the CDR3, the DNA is TGCGCCAGCAGTGAGTCGACCGGGGGTGAGCAGTTCTTC. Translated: CASSESTGGEQFF.

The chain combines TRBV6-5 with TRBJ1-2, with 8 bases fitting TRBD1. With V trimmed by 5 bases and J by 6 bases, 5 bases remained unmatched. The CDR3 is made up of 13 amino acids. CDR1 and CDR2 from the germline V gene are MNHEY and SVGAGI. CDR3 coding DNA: TGTGCCAGCAGTCCGGGACAGGAGCATGGCTACACCTTC. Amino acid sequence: CASSPGQEHGYTF.

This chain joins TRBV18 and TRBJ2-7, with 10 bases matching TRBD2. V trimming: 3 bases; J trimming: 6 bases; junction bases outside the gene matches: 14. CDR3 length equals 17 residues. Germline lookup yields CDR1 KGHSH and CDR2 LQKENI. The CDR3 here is CASSPGGLAGETREQYF. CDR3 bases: TGTGCCAGCTCACCTGGGGGGCTAGCGGGAGAAACCCGCGAGCAGTACTTC.

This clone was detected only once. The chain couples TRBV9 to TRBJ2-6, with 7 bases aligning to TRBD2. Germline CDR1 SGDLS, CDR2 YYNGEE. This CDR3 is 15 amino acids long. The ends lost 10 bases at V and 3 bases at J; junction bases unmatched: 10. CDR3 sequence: CAAGRGNVGANVLTF. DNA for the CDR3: TGTGCCGCAGGGAGGGGAAATGTTGGGGCCAACGTCCTGACTTTC.

The CDR3 is CASSYTRARETQYF. For the CDR3, the DNA is TGTGCCAGCAGTTACACCCGGGCTCGAGAGACCCAGTACTTC. The chain combines TRBV6-5 with TRBJ2-5, with D hard to call. This CDR3 comprises 14 residues. The V gene lost 2 bases and the J gene lost 4 bases, with 11 bases spanning the gap. Germline V CDR1 and CDR2: MNHEY, SVGAGI.